These T cell receptor beta chains were read from a single sample in a study of blood T cell repertoires in COVID-19. Assay used: immunoSEQ multiplex PCR; TCRdb lists only in-frame clones, some missing. Among 250,000 to 300,000 clones listed, about 88% were seen once. Specimen: peripheral blood. The receptors were sampled from a man aged 18 to 35 with active or convalescent COVID-19. CDR3s include the opening cysteine and the closing phenylalanine or tryptophan. The D gene is left open where the match is weak. Rows may omit the clone size; those that give it use once, few, many or a size class.

j_call	clone_size	v_call	d_call	cdr3_aa	cdr3_nt
TRBJ1-3	few	TRBV12-3/TRBV12-4	NA	CASSFSGANTIYF	TGTGCCAGCAGTTTCTCAGGGGCAAACACCATATATTTT
TRBJ1-4	few	TRBV4-3	NA	CASSQDNEGKLFF	TGCGCCAGCAGCCAAGATAATGAGGGAAAACTGTTTTTT
TRBJ2-5	many	TRBV3-1/TRBV3-2	TRBD2	CASSLGGDLTETQYF	TGTGCCAGCAGCCTGGGAGGGGACTTAACGGAGACCCAGTACTTC
TRBJ1-6	few	TRBV27	NA	CASSFERNSPLHF	TGTGCCAGCAGTTTCGAGAGGAATTCACCCCTCCACTTT
TRBJ2-3	NA	TRBV19	TRBD2	CASSISGRRTDTQYF	TGTGCCAGTAGTATTAGCGGGAGGAGGACAGATACGCAGTATTTT
TRBJ1-2	NA	TRBV5-1	TRBD1	CASSLGLRQGVTF	TGCGCCAGCAGCTTGGGACTGAGGCAGGGGGTAACCTTC
TRBJ2-4	NA	TRBV24-1	NA	CATSDLSRDGRNIQYF	TGTGCCACCAGTGATTTGTCGAGGGATGGGAGAAACATTCAGTACTTC
TRBJ1-1	NA	TRBV7-9	NA	CASSLEGVNTEAFF	TGTGCCAGCAGCTTAGAGGGGGTTAACACTGAAGCTTTCTTT
TRBJ1-1	NA	TRBV9	NA	CASSVEGRGATEAFF	TGTGCCAGCAGCGTAGAGGGCAGGGGCGCGACTGAAGCTTTCTTT
TRBJ2-1	NA	TRBV29-1	NA	CSVEDFAGNEQFF	TGCAGCGTTGAAGATTTCGCCGGGAATGAGCAGTTCTTC
TRBJ2-1	NA	TRBV20-1	NA	CSARRDEQFF	TGCAGTGCTAGGCGAGATGAGCAGTTCTTC
TRBJ1-1	NA	TRBV29-1	NA	CSARTVEAFF	TGCAGCGCCAGGACAGTAGAAGCTTTCTTT
TRBJ1-1	NA	TRBV6-5	TRBD1	CASRRDRLSNTEAFF	TGTGCCAGCAGACGGGACAGGTTGAGTAACACTGAAGCTTTCTTT
TRBJ1-6	NA	TRBV14	NA	CASSLSWRDSPLHF	TGTGCCAGCAGCCTTAGTTGGAGGGACTCACCCCTCCACTTT
TRBJ2-7	NA	TRBV7-6	TRBD1	CASSPYRGQRFYEQYF	TGTGCCAGCAGCCCGTACAGGGGACAACGATTTTACGAGCAGTACTTC
TRBJ1-1	NA	TRBV5-1	NA	CASRMNREEGTEAFF	TGCGCCAGCCGAATGAACAGGGAAGAGGGCACTGAAGCTTTCTTT
TRBJ2-5	few	TRBV28	TRBD1	CASSLPQGIEETQYF	TGTGCCAGCAGTTTACCACAGGGGATAGAGGAGACCCAGTACTTC
TRBJ2-7	NA	TRBV9	TRBD1	CASSPLHGTGANEQYF	TGTGCCAGCAGCCCACTCCATGGGACAGGGGCAAACGAGCAGTACTTC
TRBJ1-2	once	TRBV5-6	TRBD1	CASSGPGGGYTF	TGTGCCAGCAGCGGGCCAGGGGGTGGCTACACCTTC
TRBJ2-2	NA	TRBV6-1	NA	CASSERVQITGELFF	TGTGCCAGCAGTGAAAGAGTACAGATCACCGGGGAGCTGTTTTTT
TRBJ2-7	NA	TRBV19	NA	CASSNPGKPYEQYF	TGTGCCAGTAGTAACCCGGGGAAACCCTACGAGCAGTACTTC
TRBJ2-4	NA	TRBV6-1	TRBD2	CASSVSSWTSGNIQYF	TGTGCCAGCAGTGTATCCAGTTGGACTAGCGGAAACATTCAGTACTTC
TRBJ1-4	NA	TRBV11-2	TRBD1	CASSFPDRGYEKLFF	TGTGCCAGCAGCTTCCCCGACAGGGGTTACGAAAAACTGTTTTTT
TRBJ1-2	once	TRBV9	NA	CASSDRVGYTF	TGTGCCAGCAGCGACCGGGTTGGCTACACCTTC
TRBJ2-1	NA	TRBV24-1	TRBD2	CATSLTSGHYNEQFF	TGTGCCACCAGTTTGACTAGCGGACACTACAATGAGCAGTTCTTC
TRBJ2-5	NA	TRBV28	TRBD1	CASSWDSQETQYF	TGTGCCAGCAGTTGGGACAGCCAAGAGACCCAGTACTTC
TRBJ1-5	NA	TRBV2	NA	CASSENSSNQPQHF	TGTGCCAGCAGTGAAAACAGTTCCAATCAGCCCCAGCATTTT
TRBJ2-3	NA	TRBV24-1	NA	CATSDLTVDTQYF	TGTGCCACCAGTGATTTGACTGTAGATACGCAGTATTTT